The 16 T cell receptor beta chains given below trace back to one sample, sequenced in a study of cytomegalovirus exposure and HLA in healthy donors. Both 60 Vbeta primers and 13 Jbeta primers went into the PCR. The data were produced by immunoSEQ multiplex PCR, yet TCRdb's version contains in-frame clones alone and is incomplete. The sample consists of roughly 150,000 clones, 75% of them appearing once. Sequenced material: PBMCs. All receptors come from a man younger than 35 in good health and CMV-seropositive.

Comments on this clone: This CDR3 is also generated by other DNA sequences in the sample. This chain uses TRBV30 with TRBJ2-3, with 13 nucleotides matching TRBD2. This CDR3 is 18 amino acids long. Germline V gene sequence: CDR1 GTSNPN, CDR2 SVGIG (reference sequence). V was clipped by 3 bases and J by 0 bases; unmatched bases: 9. CDR3 sequence (DNA): TGTGCCTGGAGCACCGAGGGACTAGCGGGACTTAGCACAGATACGCAGTATTTT. Translated: CAWSTEGLAGLSTDTQYF.

V and J are TRBV5-1 and TRBJ2-7, with D possibly being TRBD1 (5 bases). CDR3 length equals 14 residues. Trimming stripped 6 bases from V and 1 base from J, with 14 bases between. Germline V CDR1 and CDR2: SGHRS, YFSETQ. CDR3 in DNA: TGCGCCAGCAAATCGCTAGACAGATCCTACGAGCAGTACTTC. Translation: CASKSLDRSYEQYF. The full variable domain, rest sourced from reference TRBV5-1 and TRBJ2-7, is KAGVTQTPRYLIKTRGQQVTLSCSPISGHRSVSWYQQTPGQGLQFLFEYFSETQRNKGNFPGRFSGRQFSNSRSEMNVSTLELGDSALYLCASKSLDRSYEQYFGPGTRLTVT.

The J gene is TRBJ2-3, the V gene TRBV28; D is unresolved. Germline V CDR1 and CDR2: MDHEN, SYDVKM. This CDR3 comprises 17 residues. V was clipped by 5 bases and J by 2 bases, with 20 bases between them. CDR3 sequence: CASSPTGHSLYTDTQYF. The CDR3 DNA is TGTGCCAGCAGTCCTACTGGTCACAGTCTCTACACAGATACGCAGTATTTT.

V is TRBV19 and J is TRBJ2-7, with TRBD2 as a possible D gene (5 bases). Germline-derived CDR1 and CDR2 are LNHDA and SQIVND (reference sequence). The CDR3 totals 15 residues. Between the trimmed V and J ends, which lost 6 bases and 0 bases, there was a span of 15 bases. The CDR3 protein is CASSQGRHSSYEQYF. CDR3 nucleotides: TGTGCCAGTAGCCAAGGGAGACATAGCTCCTACGAGCAGTACTTC.

The chain carries TRBV7-6 and TRBJ2-2, with D possibly being TRBD2 (5 bases). Trimming took off 1 base at V and 6 bases at J, with 12 bases between the two ends. This CDR3 spans 15 amino acids. Germline CDR1 SGHVS, CDR2 FNYEAQ. CDR3 sequence reads: CASSLGARGAGELFF. CDR3 bases: TGTGCCAGCAGCTTAGGGGCCCGGGGAGCCGGGGAGCTGTTTTTT.

This rearrangement joins TRBV4-1 to TRBJ1-4; D is undetermined. Deletions cut 6 bases from V and 0 bases from J, with 11 bases between. There are 15 residues in the CDR3. The germline CDR1 and CDR2 sequences are MGHRA and YSYEKL. CDR3 in DNA: TGCGCCAGCAGGCTGCACCCAGCAACTAATGAAAAACTGTTTTTT. It translates to CASRLHPATNEKLFF.

The chain recombines TRBV30 with TRBJ1-1; 8 nucleotides line up with TRBD1. The ends lost 1 base at V and 0 bases at J; junction bases unmatched: 1. From germline, CDR1 is GTSNPN and CDR2 SVGIG (reference sequence). This CDR3 spans 14 amino acids. Here the CDR3 reads CAWSGDRMNTEAFF. The CDR3 DNA follows: TGTGCCTGGAGTGGGGACAGGATGAACACTGAAGCTTTCTTT.

The rearrangement links TRBV4-2 to TRBJ2-1; no definite D call. The CDR3 has 12 residues. Trimming cost V 2 bases and J 3 bases, with 2 bases left between them. Germline V CDR1 and CDR2: LGHNA, YNFKEQ. CDR3 in DNA: TGTGCCAGCAGCCAATACTACAATGAGCAGTTCTTC. Protein sequence: CASSQYYNEQFF.

This sequence joins TRBV27 and TRBJ2-1, with 13 bases lining up with TRBD2. This CDR3 has 14 amino acids. Germline V lookup: CDR1 MNHEY, CDR2 SMNVEV (reference sequence). V shed 5 bases, J shed 8 bases, and the junction held 3 bases outside the gene matches. CDR3 bases: TGTGCCAGCAGTGGACTAGCGGGAGTGGATGAGCAGTTCTTC. As protein: CASSGLAGVDEQFF.

The rearrangement uses TRBV6-1 and TRBJ2-3; 7 bases line up with TRBD2. Unmatched junction bases numbered 4, after V lost 2 bases and J lost 2 bases. Per germline, CDR1 MNHNS and CDR2 SASEGT. The CDR3 spans 15 residues. CDR3 in DNA: TGTGCCAGCAGTGAAAGAGCGGGGCACACAGATACGCAGTATTTT. It encodes CASSERAGHTDTQYF.

The gene calls are TRBV7-2 and TRBJ2-3; a possible D gene is TRBD2 (5 bases). Germline V gene data show CDR1 as SGHTA and CDR2 as FQGNSA. V shed 6 bases and J shed 2 bases, with 15 bases lying between them. This CDR3 region has 15 residues. The CDR3: CASRPTRTPTDTQYF. CDR3 nucleotides: TGTGCCAGCAGACCCACTAGAACCCCCACAGATACGCAGTATTTT.

The chain has TRBV7-9 and TRBJ2-7; maybe TRBD1 (5 bases). The germline V gene has CDR1 SEHNR and CDR2 FQNEAQ (reference sequence). V gave up 0 bases and J gave up 4 bases, with 10 bases separating them. The CDR3 runs 14 residues. The CDR3 region has the DNA TGTGCCAGCAGCTTAGCGGGGCTAGATTACGAGCAGTACTTC. This sequence encodes CASSLAGLDYEQYF.

This clone was recorded only once. This chain joins TRBV6-1 and TRBJ2-7, with D maybe TRBD2 (6 bases). Germline CDR1 MNHNS, CDR2 SASEGT. This CDR3 has 15 residues. Trimming took 3 bases from V and 3 from J, leaving 15 bases between them. The CDR3 protein is CASSEPGLMNYEQYF. The CDR3, as DNA: TGTGCCAGCAGTGAGCCGGGACTGATGAACTACGAGCAGTACTTC.

The V call is TRBV2, the J call TRBJ1-2; the D gene is possibly TRBD1 (5 bases). The CDR3 covers 14 residues. Germline V gives CDR1 SNHLY, CDR2 FYNNEI. Trimming removed 5 bases from V and 5 bases from J, with 15 bases in between. CDR3 amino acids: CASSIVQARYGYTF. The CDR3 nucleotides read TGTGCCAGCAGTATAGTACAGGCCAGGTATGGCTACACCTTC.

This clone was counted only a few times. The rearrangement uses TRBV11-1 and TRBJ2-3; D is uncertain. Trimming shortened V by 1 base and J by 5 bases, and 4 bases separated the two germline ends. The CDR3 has 12 amino acids. CDR1 SGHAT and CDR2 FQDESV come from the germline V gene (reference sequence). The CDR3 here is CASSLGLDTQYF. CDR3 DNA: TGTGCCAGCAGCTTAGGTCTAGATACGCAGTATTTT.

The rearrangement joins TRBV19 to TRBJ1-2; TRBD1 matches 10 bases. Trimming removed 4 bases from V and 7 bases from J; junction bases left unmatched: 15. Germline assignment: CDR1 LNHDA and CDR2 SQIVND (reference sequence). The CDR3 totals 17 residues. CDR3: CASSRNTPGQGNGGYTF. The CDR3 DNA reads TGTGCCAGTAGTAGAAATACCCCGGGACAGGGGAATGGTGGCTACACCTTC.